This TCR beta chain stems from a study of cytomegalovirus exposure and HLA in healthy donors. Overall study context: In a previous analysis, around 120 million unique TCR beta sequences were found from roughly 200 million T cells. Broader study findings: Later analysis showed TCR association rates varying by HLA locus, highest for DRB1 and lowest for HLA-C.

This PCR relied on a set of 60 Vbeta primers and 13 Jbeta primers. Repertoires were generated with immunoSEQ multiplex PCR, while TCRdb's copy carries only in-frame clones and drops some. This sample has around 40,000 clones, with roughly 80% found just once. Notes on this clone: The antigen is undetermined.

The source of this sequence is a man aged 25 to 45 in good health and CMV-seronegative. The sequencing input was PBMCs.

The CDR3 loop reads CAIRPGQGVDYGYTF. As DNA, the CDR3 is TGTGCCATCAGGCCGGGACAGGGGGTCGACTATGGCTACACCTTC. This rearrangement joins TRBV10-3 to TRBJ1-2; 11 bases agree with TRBD1. The J segment lost 3 bases and the V segment lost 6 bases, leaving 6 bases of the junction unmatched. Germline CDR1 is ENHRY and CDR2 is SYGVKD. The CDR3 extends over 15 amino acids.